The 28 T cell receptor beta chains reported below all come from one sample, sequenced in a study of shared clonotypes between healthy human individuals. Clones were sequenced by immunoSEQ multiplex PCR, and TCRdb holds only the in-frame ones, with some missing. The table includes about 470,000 clones, around 79% detected once. Source material: PBMCs. All receptors come from a middle-aged woman in good health. Some clones in this sample may be carry-over from other donors' samples.

V gene TRBV5-1 combines with J gene TRBJ1-4, with TRBD1 matching over 8 bases. CDR1 and CDR2 from the germline V gene are SGHRS and YFSETQ. V lost 4 bases and J lost 4; bases outside the gene matches: 9. This CDR3 has 16 amino acids. For the CDR3, the DNA is TGCGCCAGCAGCAAGGGACAGGAGAGGGGTAATGAAAAACTGTTTTTT. Protein: CASSKGQERGNEKLFF. Together with reference TRBV5-1 and TRBJ1-4, the CDR3 gives the full variable domain: KAGVTQTPRYLIKTRGQQVTLSCSPISGHRSVSWYQQTPGQGLQFLFEYFSETQRNKGNFPGRFSGRQFSNSRSEMNVSTLELGDSALYLCASSKGQERGNEKLFFGSGTQLSVL.

This clone occurred once. The CDR3 DNA reads TGTGCCAGCAGCTTAGGGACTAGCGTCTACGAGCAGTACTTC. It translates to CASSLGTSVYEQYF. This rearrangement joins TRBV5-6 to TRBJ2-5; 10 bases match TRBD2. The J call may be in error: the DNA end matches TRBJ2-7 better. This CDR3 is 14 amino acids long. CDR1 is SGHDT and CDR2 is YYEEEE in the germline V gene.

V is TRBV27 and J is TRBJ2-7; 10 bases align to TRBD2. This CDR3 comprises 14 residues. The J segment lost 9 bases and the V segment lost 2 bases, leaving 7 bases of the junction unmatched. Germline loops: CDR1 MNHEY, CDR2 SMNVEV (reference sequence). For the CDR3, the DNA is TGTGCCAGCAGTTTAGCTAGCGGGAGTTCTGTGCAGTACTTC. It translates to CASSLASGSSVQYF.

The gene calls are TRBV5-1 and TRBJ2-5; 11 bases agree with TRBD2. The CDR3 contains 16 residues. V gave up 4 bases and J gave up 2 bases; unmatched junction bases: 7. Looked up from germline, CDR1 is SGHRS and CDR2 is YFSETQ. CDR3 sequence reads: CASSTGTSGPQETQYF. Here the CDR3 DNA reads TGCGCCAGCAGCACCGGGACTAGCGGACCTCAAGAGACCCAGTACTTC.

This clone appeared a few times. The rearrangement links TRBV27 to TRBJ2-1, with D uncertain. CDR1 and CDR2 from the germline V gene are MNHEY and SMNVEV (reference sequence). The CDR3 spans 15 residues. The V gene lost 5 bases and the J gene lost 5 bases, with 16 bases spanning the gap. Written as DNA, the CDR3 is TGTGCCAGCAGTCCTCGACTCCAGGAAAACAATGAGCAGTTCTTC. Amino acids: CASSPRLQENNEQFF.

The chain couples TRBV5-1 to TRBJ2-1; 7 bases align to TRBD2. Trimming removed 6 bases from V and 3 bases from J; junction bases left unmatched: 9. The CDR3 totals 15 residues. Germline V gives CDR1 SGHRS, CDR2 YFSETQ. The CDR3 nucleotides are TGCGCCAGCACCACGGCGGGAGTTATCTACAATGAGCAGTTCTTC. Translation gives CASTTAGVIYNEQFF.

This sequence joins TRBV6-1 and TRBJ2-2, with 7 bases aligning to TRBD1. The CDR3 has 14 residues. Germline CDR1 is MNHNS and CDR2 is SASEGT. Trimming cost V 6 bases and J 4 bases; bases outside gene matches: 5. The CDR3 protein is CASRVTGFTGELFF. As DNA, the CDR3 is TGTGCCAGCAGGGTGACAGGGTTCACCGGGGAGCTGTTTTTT.

The V and J genes are TRBV2 and TRBJ1-1, with D possibly TRBD1 on 5 matching bases. CDR3 length: 14 residues. Looked up from germline, CDR1 is SNHLY and CDR2 is FYNNEI. V was clipped by 6 bases and J by 0 bases, with 11 bases between them. CDR3 sequence: CASSVTTVNTEAFF. The CDR3 DNA is TGTGCCAGCAGCGTTACGACAGTGAACACTGAAGCTTTCTTT.

The V and J genes are TRBV19 and TRBJ2-1; maybe TRBD2 (6 bases). CDR3 length: 15 amino acids. CDR1 LNHDA and CDR2 SQIVND come from the germline V gene (reference sequence). V was cut by 6 bases and J by 9 bases, with 21 bases left in between. CDR3 loop: CASSPGRSGSSEQFF. CDR3 nucleotide sequence: TGTGCCAGTAGCCCCGGGCGGTCCGGGAGCAGTGAGCAGTTCTTC.

V is TRBV7-9 and J is TRBJ2-1; D is unclear. The V end lost 5 bases, the J end lost 10 bases, and 18 bases lay between the germline ends. Germline V gene lookup returns CDR1 SEHNR and CDR2 FQNEAQ (reference sequence). The CDR3 length is 14 residues. CDR3 nucleotides: TGTGCCAGCAGCCGAGGTCTGGGGATTGGGGAGCAGTTCTTC. Its translation: CASSRGLGIGEQFF.

The chain has TRBV28 and TRBJ2-1; TRBD1 matches 9 bases. Germline CDR1 is MDHEN and CDR2 is SYDVKM. V was pared by 6 bases and J by 8 bases, with 14 bases of the junction left unmatched. The CDR3 extends over 16 amino acids. The CDR3 reads CASRKQGAAASDEQFF. The CDR3 nucleotides are TGTGCCAGCAGAAAACAGGGGGCGGCGGCATCGGATGAGCAGTTCTTC.

The chain joins TRBV20-1 to TRBJ1-2, with D hard to call. The CDR3 has 11 amino acids. V was shortened by 6 bases and J by 4 bases, with 9 bases between the two germline ends. Germline CDR1 DFQATT, CDR2 SNEGSKA (reference sequence). The CDR3 DNA follows: TGCAGTGCGAAACCGAGCTATGGCTACACCTTC. Translation gives CSAKPSYGYTF.

This clone was seen a handful of times. This sequence joins TRBV5-6 and TRBJ1-2; TRBD1 agrees at 9 bases. CDR1 is SGHDT and CDR2 is YYEEEE in the germline V gene. The CDR3 length is 14 residues. The ends lost 0 bases at V and 4 bases at J; junction bases unmatched: 1. The CDR3 DNA reads TGTGCCAGCAGCTTGGAGGACAGGGGCTATGGCTACACCTTC. Translating gives CASSLEDRGYGYTF.

This chain connects TRBV28 to TRBJ2-5; D tentatively fits TRBD1 or TRBD2 (5 bases each). Trimming left V 6 bases short and J 5 bases short, with 13 bases between. The germline gives CDR1 MDHEN, CDR2 SYDVKM. The CDR3 covers 13 residues. The CDR3 reads CASSPGPLETQYF. The CDR3 nucleotides read TGTGCCAGCAGCCCGGGGCCGCTCGAGACCCAGTACTTC. Variable domain in full (rest from reference TRBV28 and TRBJ2-5): DVKVTQSSRYLVKRTGEKVFLECVQDMDHENMFWYRQDPGLGLRLIYFSYDVKMKEKGDIPEGYSVSREKKERFSLILESASTNQTSMYLCASSPGPLETQYFGPGTRLLVL.

V usage is TRBV29-1 and J usage is TRBJ2-3; D is tentatively TRBD1 or TRBD2 (6 bases each). The ends were cut back, 7 bases at V and 6 bases at J, with 14 bases in the middle. Germline CDR1 and CDR2: SQVTM and ANQGSEA. This CDR3 region has 12 residues. The CDR3, as DNA: TGCAGCGAACGCGGAGGGGGGGATACGCAGTATTTT. It yields the protein CSERGGGDTQYF.

The chain has TRBV7-2 and TRBJ2-2; D uncertain. Deletions cut 2 bases from V and 0 bases from J, with 7 bases between. Germline CDR1 is SGHTA and CDR2 is FQGNSA. CDR3 length equals 15 residues. The CDR3 loop is CASSLMGSNTGELFF. The DNA for the CDR3 is TGTGCCAGCAGCTTAATGGGATCGAACACCGGGGAGCTGTTTTTT.

The chain joins TRBV10-3 to TRBJ1-3; D is uncertain. The V gene's germline CDR1 is ENHRY and CDR2 SYGVKD. The CDR3 spans 13 residues. V was pared by 6 bases and J by 2 bases, with 8 bases between. CDR3 bases: TGTGCCATCAGCGGAAACCCTGGAAACACCATATATTTT. Its protein is CAISGNPGNTIYF.

This chain connects TRBV4-1 to TRBJ2-3, with 7 bases matching TRBD2. The CDR3 contains 15 residues. Looked up from germline, CDR1 is MGHRA and CDR2 is YSYEKL. After removal of 1 base from V and 2 bases from J, the junction contained 3 bases not matched to a gene. CDR3 amino acids: CASSQGREFTDTQYF. Written as DNA, the CDR3 is TGCGCCAGCAGCCAAGGGCGGGAGTTCACAGATACGCAGTATTTT.

The V call is TRBV6-6, the J call TRBJ1-4; D is perhaps TRBD1 (6 bases). CDR1 and CDR2 (germline): MNHNY, SVGAGI (reference sequence). The CDR3 has 15 residues. Trimming shortened V by 2 bases and J by 3 bases, and 10 bases separated the two germline ends. DNA for the CDR3: TGTGCCAGCAGTTACAGGGGGTCGCCTAATGAAAAACTGTTTTTT. Amino acid sequence: CASSYRGSPNEKLFF.

The table lists this clone with a few counts. The rearrangement uses TRBV2 and TRBJ2-7; tentatively, D is TRBD2 (6 bases). The V end lost 6 bases, the J end lost 6 bases, and 12 bases lay between the germline ends. The CDR3 totals 12 residues. The germline CDR1 and CDR2 sequences are SNHLY and FYNNEI. The CDR3 protein is CASREIAAEQYF. In nucleotides, the CDR3 is TGTGCCAGCAGGGAAATAGCGGCCGAGCAGTACTTC.

This rearrangement joins TRBV11-2 to TRBJ2-2; D uncertain. CDR3 length: 15 amino acids. CDR1 is SGHAT, CDR2 FQNNGV, per germline. The V gene lost 5 bases and the J gene lost 5 bases, with 15 bases spanning the gap. Here the CDR3 reads CASSIRGDGTGELFF. DNA of the CDR3: TGTGCCAGCAGCATCAGAGGAGATGGTACCGGGGAGCTGTTTTTT.

This chain uses TRBV7-9 with TRBJ1-1; D gene unclear. The length of the CDR3 is 15 residues. Per germline, CDR1 SEHNR and CDR2 FQNEAQ (reference sequence). Deletions cut 4 bases from V and 5 bases from J, with 17 bases between. CDR3 sequence: CASSSTPRISTEAFF. CDR3 nucleotides: TGTGCCAGCAGCTCGACTCCGCGAATTTCTACTGAAGCTTTCTTT.

Note on this clone: At one end the junction does not follow the germline gene, possibly because of a read error. The rearrangement uses TRBV7-3 and TRBJ1-2; 9 nucleotides agree with TRBD1. Germline CDR1 is SGHTA and CDR2 is FQGTGA. The CDR3 consists of 13 residues. The chain's CDR3 is CASSASPGQGTSF. The CDR3 nucleotides read TGTGCCAGCAGCGCCTCACCCGGACAGGGGACTTCCTTC.

The CDR3 DNA follows: TGTGCCAGCAGACCCTCGGAGGGGGTAACCTACAATGAGCAGTTCTTC. Protein sequence: CASRPSEGVTYNEQFF. This chain connects TRBV27 to TRBJ2-1; D may be TRBD1 or TRBD2 (6 bases each). Germline assignment: CDR1 MNHEY and CDR2 SMNVEV (reference sequence). This CDR3 has 16 amino acids. V lost 6 bases and J lost 2, with 17 bases in between.

The chain joins TRBV28 to TRBJ2-6; D is undetermined. Trimming left V 6 bases short and J 0 bases short, with 15 bases between. The CDR3 loop spans 17 amino acids. CDR1 is MDHEN, CDR2 SYDVKM, per germline. The CDR3 DNA follows: TGTGCCAGCAGACGGAACAATCGAGCCTCTGGGGCCAACGTCCTGACTTTC. Translated, it gives CASRRNNRASGANVLTF.

As DNA, the CDR3 is TGTGCGAGCCTTGGTGGGGAATCCTACGAGCAGTACTTC. Encoded protein: CASLGGESYEQYF. The chain employs TRBV2 and TRBJ2-7; D is uncertain. CDR1 is SNHLY and CDR2 is FYNNEI in the germline V gene. This CDR3 is built from 13 residues.

Only one count was recorded for this clone. CDR3 loop: CASSPRQLAGPYNEQFF. As DNA, the CDR3 is TGTGCCAGCAGTCCCCGGCAACTAGCGGGGCCCTACAATGAGCAGTTCTTC. V is TRBV28 and J is TRBJ2-1; TRBD2 matches at 10 bases. Germline V gene data show CDR1 as MDHEN and CDR2 as SYDVKM. The J segment lost 2 bases and the V segment lost 5 bases, leaving 9 bases of the junction unmatched. The CDR3 totals 17 residues.

The chain combines TRBV29-1 with TRBJ2-7; 10 bases line up with TRBD2. V shed 3 bases, J shed 6 bases, and the junction held 8 bases outside the gene matches. Germline CDR1 SQVTM, CDR2 ANQGSEA. The CDR3 spans 14 residues. This CDR3 is CSVDGLAGGSEQYF. Written as DNA, the CDR3 is TGCAGCGTTGACGGCTTAGCGGGAGGCTCCGAGCAGTACTTC.